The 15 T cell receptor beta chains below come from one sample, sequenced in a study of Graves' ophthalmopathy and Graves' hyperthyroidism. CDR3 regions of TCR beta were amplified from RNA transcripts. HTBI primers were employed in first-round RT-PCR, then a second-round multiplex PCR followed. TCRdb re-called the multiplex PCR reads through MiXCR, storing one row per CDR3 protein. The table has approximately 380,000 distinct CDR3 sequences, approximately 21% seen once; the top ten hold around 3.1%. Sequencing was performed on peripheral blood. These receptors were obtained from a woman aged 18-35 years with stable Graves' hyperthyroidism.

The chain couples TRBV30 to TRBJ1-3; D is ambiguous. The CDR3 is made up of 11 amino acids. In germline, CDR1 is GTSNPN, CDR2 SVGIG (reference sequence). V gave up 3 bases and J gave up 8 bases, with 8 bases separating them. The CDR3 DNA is TGTGCCTGGAGGGATTCAGACACCATATATTTT. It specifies CAWRDSDTIYF.

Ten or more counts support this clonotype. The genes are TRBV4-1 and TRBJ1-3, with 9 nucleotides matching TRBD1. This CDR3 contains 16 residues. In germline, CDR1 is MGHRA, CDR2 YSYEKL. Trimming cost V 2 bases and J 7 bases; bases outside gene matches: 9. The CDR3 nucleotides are TGCGCCAGCAGCCAAATCCCGGGACAGGGAGCTAACACCATATATTTT. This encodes CASSQIPGQGANTIYF.

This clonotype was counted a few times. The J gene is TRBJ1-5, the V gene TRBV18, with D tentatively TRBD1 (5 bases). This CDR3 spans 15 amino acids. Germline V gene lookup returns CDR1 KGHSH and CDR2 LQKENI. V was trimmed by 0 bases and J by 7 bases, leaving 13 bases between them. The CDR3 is CASSPPSQGKQPQHF. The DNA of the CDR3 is TGTGCCAGCTCACCACCGAGCCAGGGTAAACAGCCCCAGCATTTT. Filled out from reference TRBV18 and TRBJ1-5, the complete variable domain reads NAGVMQNPRHLVRRRGQEARLRCSPMKGHSHVYWYRQLPEEGLKFMVYLQKENIIDESGMPKERFSAEFPKEGPSILRIQQVVRGDSAAYFCASSPPSQGKQPQHFGDGTRLSIL.

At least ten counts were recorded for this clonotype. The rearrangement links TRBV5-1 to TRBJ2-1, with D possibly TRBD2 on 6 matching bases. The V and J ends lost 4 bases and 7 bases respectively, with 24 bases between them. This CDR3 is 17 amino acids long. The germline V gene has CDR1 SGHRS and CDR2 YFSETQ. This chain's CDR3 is CASSLMPGTWGLNEQFF. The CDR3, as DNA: TGCGCCAGCAGCCTTATGCCCGGGACTTGGGGCTTGAATGAGCAGTTCTTC.

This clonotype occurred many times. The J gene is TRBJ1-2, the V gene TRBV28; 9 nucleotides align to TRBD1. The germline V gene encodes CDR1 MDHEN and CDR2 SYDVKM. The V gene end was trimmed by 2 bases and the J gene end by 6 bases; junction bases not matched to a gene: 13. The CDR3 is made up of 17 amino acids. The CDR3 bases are TGTGCCAGCAGTTTAAGATTTAACAGGGGGCGAAGGAATGGCTACACCTTC. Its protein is CASSLRFNRGRRNGYTF.

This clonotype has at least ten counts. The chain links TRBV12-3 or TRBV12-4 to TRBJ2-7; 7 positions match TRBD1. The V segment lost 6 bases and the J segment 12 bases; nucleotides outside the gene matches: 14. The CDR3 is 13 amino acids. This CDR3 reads CASSPTQGQVPYF. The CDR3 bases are TGTGCCAGCAGCCCGACCCAAGGACAGGTTCCGTACTTC.

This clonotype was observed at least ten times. The CDR3 DNA is TGTGCCAGCAGTGAAGAGGGCGGAGGTGGCTACGAGCAGTACTTC. The encoded protein is CASSEEGGGGYEQYF. J is TRBJ2-7 and V is TRBV6-1; possibly TRBD2 for D (5 bases). This CDR3 has 15 residues. Per the germline V gene, CDR1 is MNHNS and CDR2 is SASEGT. The germline V and J ends were trimmed by 1 base and 3 bases, with 13 bases remaining between them.

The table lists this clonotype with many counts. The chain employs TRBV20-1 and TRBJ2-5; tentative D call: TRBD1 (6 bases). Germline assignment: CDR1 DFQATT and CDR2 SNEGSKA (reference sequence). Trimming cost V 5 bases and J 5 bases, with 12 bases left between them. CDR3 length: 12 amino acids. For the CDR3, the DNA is TGCAGTGCTCACACAGGGCGGGAGACCCAGTACTTC. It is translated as CSAHTGRETQYF.

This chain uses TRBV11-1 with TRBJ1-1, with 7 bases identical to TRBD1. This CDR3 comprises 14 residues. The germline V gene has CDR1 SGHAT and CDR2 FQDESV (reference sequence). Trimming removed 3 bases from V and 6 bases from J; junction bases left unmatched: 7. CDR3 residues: CASSFGQVIPEAFF. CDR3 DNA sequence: TGTGCCAGCAGCTTTGGACAGGTGATTCCTGAAGCTTTCTTT. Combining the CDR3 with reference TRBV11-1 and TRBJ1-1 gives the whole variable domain EAEVAQSPRYKITEKSQAVAFWCDPISGHATLYWYRQILGQGPELLVQFQDESVVDDSQLPKDRFSAERLKGVDSTLKIQPAELGDSAMYLCASSFGQVIPEAFFGQGTRLTVV.

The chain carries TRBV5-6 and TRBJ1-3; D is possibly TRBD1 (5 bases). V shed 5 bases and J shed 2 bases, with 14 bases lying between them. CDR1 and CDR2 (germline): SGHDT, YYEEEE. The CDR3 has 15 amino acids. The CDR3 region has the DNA TGTGCCAGCAGTTACGACAGCGTGGCTGGAAACACCATATATTTT. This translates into CASSYDSVAGNTIYF.

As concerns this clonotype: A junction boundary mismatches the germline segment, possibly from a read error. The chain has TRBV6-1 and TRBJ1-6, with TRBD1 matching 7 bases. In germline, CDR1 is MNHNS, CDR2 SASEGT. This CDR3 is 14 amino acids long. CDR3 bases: TGTGCCAGCAGTAGGGACAGAGTTAATTCACACCTCCACTTT. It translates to CASSRDRVNSHLHF.

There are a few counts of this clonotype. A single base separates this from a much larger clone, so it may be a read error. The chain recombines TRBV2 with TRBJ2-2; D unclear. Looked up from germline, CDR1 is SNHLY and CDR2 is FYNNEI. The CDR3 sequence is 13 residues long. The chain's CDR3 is CVSSDETTGELFF. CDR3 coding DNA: TGTGTCAGCAGTGATGAGACCACCGGGGAGCTGTTTTTT. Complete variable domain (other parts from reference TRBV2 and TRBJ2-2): EPEVTQTPSHQVTQMGQEVILRCVPISNHLYFYWYRQILGQKVEFLVSFYNNEISEKSEIFDDQFSVERPDGSNFTLKIRSTKLEDSAMYFCVSSDETTGELFFGEGSRLTVL.

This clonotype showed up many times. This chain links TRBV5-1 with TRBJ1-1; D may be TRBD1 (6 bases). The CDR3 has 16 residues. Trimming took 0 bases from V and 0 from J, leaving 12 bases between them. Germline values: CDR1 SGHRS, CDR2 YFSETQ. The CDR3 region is CASSLGQGRMNTEAFF. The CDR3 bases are TGCGCCAGCAGCTTGGGTCAGGGGCGCATGAACACTGAAGCTTTCTTT.

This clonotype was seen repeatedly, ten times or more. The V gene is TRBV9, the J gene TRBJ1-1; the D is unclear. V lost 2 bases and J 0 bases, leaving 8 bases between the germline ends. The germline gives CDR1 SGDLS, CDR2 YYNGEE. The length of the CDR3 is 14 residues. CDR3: CASSVRAMNTEAFF. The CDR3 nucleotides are TGTGCCAGCAGCGTTCGGGCCATGAACACTGAAGCTTTCTTT.

The CDR3: CSVEDRGETQYF. CDR3 bases: TGCAGCGTTGAAGATCGAGGGGAGACCCAGTACTTC. This sequence joins TRBV29-1 and TRBJ2-5; D might be TRBD2 (5 bases). V lost 0 bases and J lost 5, with 7 bases in between. The CDR3 length is 12 residues. The germline V gene has CDR1 SQVTM and CDR2 ANQGSEA.